What follows is one T cell receptor beta chain and its context. Its antigen is currently not known. There are no base qualities to consult, and no much larger clone falls within one base. The data were taken from a study of blood T cells in healthy people across ages (dated by TCRdb to about 2015). A note on the overall study: In model experiments, template switching captured roughly one uniquely barcoded TCR beta cDNA molecule for every two T cells. Age-related changes in TCR beta repertoire diversity were measured in the study by deep sequencing normalized with unique cDNA molecular identifiers. Two additional independent replicas of 1 million unique cDNA reads from the same blood draw were analyzed for two donors (one aged 18 to 30 and one aged 80 or older). To avoid experimental bias, donors of different ages were distributed randomly across sequencing lanes. The donors were split into four age groups: young (average 16 years), middle-aged (around 37), aged (around 67) and long-lived (over 80).

The CDR1 and CDR2 encoded by the germline V gene are LGHNA and YSLEER. The CDR3 holds 14 amino acids from the cysteine to the phenylalanine. This entry keeps only the CDR3 DNA: 42 bases, framed from base 1. Relative to germline, V is 4 bases shorter and J is 6 bases shorter, with 12 bases between their ends. The roughly 39 donors, aged about 6 to 90 years, were systemically healthy Caucasian individuals from Russia. Approximately 10 milliliters of peripheral blood were collected from each donor into EDTA-treated Vacutainer tubes. Ficoll-Paque density-gradient centrifugation was used to isolate PBMCs, with at least 6 million per sample. Trizol reagent was used to extract total RNA from PBMCs, with at least 6 micrograms per sample. The percentages of naive CD45RAhigh/CD27high T cells were determined by flow cytometry on a PBMC aliquot from every donor. The receptor library was made with 5' RACE. Reads for this sample came from an Illumina HiSeq 2500. The second PCR ran for roughly 7 to 12 cycles and used a J-beta primer mix along with a sample-barcoded 5' primer. Each TCR beta cDNA molecule received a unique molecular identifier from a template-switch 5' adaptor carrying 12 random nucleotides. Each sample yielded at least 2.5 million CDR3-containing paired-end reads. The Mint cDNA synthesis kit, primed by a TRBC-specific oligonucleotide, was used to synthesize first-strand cDNA from all RNA. Following uracil-DNA glycosylase treatment, all cDNA underwent a first 18-cycle PCR with the universal primers M1SS and BC2_uni_R. From the authors' description of their analysis: Normalization of each sample was performed by random selection of 1 million high-quality reads, each carrying a distinct molecular identifier. Instead of being binned into consensus sequences, reads that shared molecular identifiers were thrown out. MiTCR, set to a Q25 quality threshold and the strictest error-elimination algorithm, was used for CDR3 identification, clonotype clustering and error correction. Lower-bound total TCR beta diversity was estimated with a nonparametric unseen species model using Euler transformation. Clones were called with MiXCR by TCRdb after fastp trimmed the public reads at Q25, and only in-frame beta chains were retained. Rows are unified per CDR3 protein, each entry keeping the most common DNA and genes. TCRdb, rather than the study authors, made the V and J calls. The sample yields approximately 770,000 distinct CDR3 sequences; roughly 60% were counted once. Together, the top ten hold around 20% of the sample.

Summary of the overall study and its limitations: Total diversity estimates from one million sequenced T cells were considered lower bounds and underestimates. Compared with the aged group, more naive CD4+ T cells, fewer expanded clones and increased TCR diversity were shown by the long-lived group, suggesting age selection. Donor CMV infection status was unknown, potentially confounding age-related changes in expanded clonotypes. Bulk unsorted PBMC profiling prevented conclusive comparison of naive and antigen-experienced compartments. The percentage of naive T cells measured by flow cytometry correlated strongly with observed TCR beta diversity. Observed TCR beta diversity per million T cells fell roughly linearly with age, and a significant reduction was already apparent by age roughly 40.

The specimen sequenced was blood. The chain is assembled from TRBV4-3 and TRBJ2-2, with the D gene not clear enough to name. This TCR derives from a man aged 25-45 years in good health. The sequenced DNA: TGCGCCAGCAGCCCAGATATGGGGTCCGGGGAGCTGTTTTTT. Its protein is CASSPDMGSGELFF.